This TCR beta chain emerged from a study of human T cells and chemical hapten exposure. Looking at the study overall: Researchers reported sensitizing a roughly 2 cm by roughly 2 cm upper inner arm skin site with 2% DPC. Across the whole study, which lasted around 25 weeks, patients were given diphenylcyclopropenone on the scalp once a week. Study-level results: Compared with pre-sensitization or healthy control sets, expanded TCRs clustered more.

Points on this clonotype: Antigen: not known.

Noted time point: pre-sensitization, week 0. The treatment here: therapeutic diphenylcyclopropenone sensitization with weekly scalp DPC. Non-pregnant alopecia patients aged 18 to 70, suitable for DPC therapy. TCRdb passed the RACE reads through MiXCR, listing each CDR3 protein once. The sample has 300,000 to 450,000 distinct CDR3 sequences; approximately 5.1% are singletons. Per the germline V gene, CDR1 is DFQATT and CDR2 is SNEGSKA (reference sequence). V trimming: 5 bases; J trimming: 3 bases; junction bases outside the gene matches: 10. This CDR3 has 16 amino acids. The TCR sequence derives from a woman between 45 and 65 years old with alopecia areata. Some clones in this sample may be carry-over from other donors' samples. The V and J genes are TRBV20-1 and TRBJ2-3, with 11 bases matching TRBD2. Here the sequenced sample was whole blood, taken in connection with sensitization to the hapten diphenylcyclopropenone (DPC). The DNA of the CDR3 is TGCAGTGCTTCCCCTCCTACTAGCGGGAGAACAGATACGCAGTATTTT. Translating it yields CSASPPTSGRTDTQYF.